The entry that follows covers one TCR beta chain sequence. This sample is part of a study of blood T cell repertoires in COVID-19. Original data processing: Scientists estimated how many nucleated cells there were by amplifying reference gene primers. The repertoire was sequenced with immunoSEQ multiplex PCR; TCRdb's copy has only in-frame clones and lacks some. V and J calls and clone size are copied from that table; D and trimming were computed from the DNA. This sample has 140,000 or so clones, with about 80% found just once. The CDR3 spans 17 residues. Germline lookup yields CDR1 SGDLS and CDR2 YYNGEE. The J segment lost 7 bases and the V segment lost 0 bases, leaving 8 bases of the junction unmatched.

This receptor was taken from a human donor in a cohort sampled during active COVID-19. The sample consisted of peripheral blood. This rearrangement joins TRBV9 to TRBJ2-1; 12 nucleotides align to TRBD2. The CDR3 region is CASSVALAGGLENEQFF. The CDR3, as DNA: TGTGCCAGCAGCGTAGCCCTAGCGGGGGGGCTAGAAAATGAGCAGTTCTTC.